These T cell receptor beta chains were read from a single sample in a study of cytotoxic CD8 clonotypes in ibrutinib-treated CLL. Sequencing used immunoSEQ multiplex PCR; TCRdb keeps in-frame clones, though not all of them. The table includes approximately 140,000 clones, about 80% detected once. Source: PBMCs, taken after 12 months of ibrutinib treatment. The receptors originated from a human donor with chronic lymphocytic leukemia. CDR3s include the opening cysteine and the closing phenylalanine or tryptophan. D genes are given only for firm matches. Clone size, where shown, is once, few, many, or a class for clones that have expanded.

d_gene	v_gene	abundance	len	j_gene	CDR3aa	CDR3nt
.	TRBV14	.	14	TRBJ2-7	CASSQDLELYEQYF	TGTGCCAGCAGCCAAGATCTTGAACTTTACGAGCAGTACTTC
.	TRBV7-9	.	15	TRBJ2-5	CASSLVNWGQETQYF	TGTGCCAGCAGCTTAGTCAACTGGGGTCAAGAGACCCAGTACTTC
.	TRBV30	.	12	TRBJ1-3	CAWKPGGNTIYF	TGTGCCTGGAAGCCAGGGGGAAACACCATATATTTT
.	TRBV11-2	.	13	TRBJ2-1	CASSLGTLNEQFF	TGTGCCAGCAGTCTCGGGACTCTCAATGAGCAGTTCTTC
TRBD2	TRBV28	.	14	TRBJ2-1	CASSLVSGGNEQFF	TGTGCCAGCAGTTTGGTTAGCGGGGGGAATGAGCAGTTCTTC
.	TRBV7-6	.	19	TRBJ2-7	CASSPSLSVAGPQDYEQYF	TGTGCCAGCAGCCCCTCCCTCTCGGTAGCAGGGCCCCAGGACTACGAGCAGTACTTC
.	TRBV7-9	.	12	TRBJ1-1	CASSRVGVEAFF	TGTGCCAGCAGCAGAGTAGGTGTTGAAGCTTTCTTT
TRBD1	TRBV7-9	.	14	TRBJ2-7	CASSLGGQGPEQYF	TGTGCCAGCAGCTTAGGGGGACAGGGTCCCGAGCAGTACTTC
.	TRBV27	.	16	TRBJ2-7	CASSPNRDQFPYEQYF	TGTGCCAGCAGTCCAAACAGGGATCAATTCCCCTACGAGCAGTACTTC
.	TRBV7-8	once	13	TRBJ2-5	CASIPLGWETQYF	TGTGCCAGCATTCCCCTGGGCTGGGAGACCCAGTACTTC
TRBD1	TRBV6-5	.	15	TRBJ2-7	CASRPGQGFSYEQYF	TGTGCCAGCAGACCGGGACAGGGATTCTCCTACGAGCAGTACTTC
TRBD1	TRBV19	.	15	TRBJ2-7	CASSRYGTGFYEQYF	TGTGCCAGTAGTCGATACGGGACAGGATTCTACGAGCAGTACTTC
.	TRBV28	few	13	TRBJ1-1	CASSLFVSNEAFF	TGTGCCAGCAGTTTATTCGTTTCTAATGAAGCTTTCTTT
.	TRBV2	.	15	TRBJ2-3	CASSDGRLGTDTQYF	TGTGCCAGCAGTGACGGGCGGCTCGGCACAGATACGCAGTATTTT
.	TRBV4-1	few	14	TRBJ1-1	CASSQTPGEPEAFF	TGCGCCAGCAGCCAAACCCCAGGGGAGCCTGAAGCTTTCTTT
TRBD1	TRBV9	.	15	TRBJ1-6	CASSAHRTGNSPLHF	TGTGCCAGCAGCGCACACCGGACAGGAAATTCACCCCTCCACTTT
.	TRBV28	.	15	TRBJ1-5	CASSSGEGRNQPQHF	TGTGCCAGCAGTTCTGGAGAGGGACGCAATCAGCCCCAGCATTTT
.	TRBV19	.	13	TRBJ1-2	CASSTGSNYGYTF	TGTGCCAGTAGTACAGGGAGTAACTATGGCTACACCTTC
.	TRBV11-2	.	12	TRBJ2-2	CASSPGTGELFF	TGTGCCAGCAGCCCAGGGACCGGGGAGCTGTTTTTT
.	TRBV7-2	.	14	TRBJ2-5	CASSRAGVTETQYF	TGTGCCAGCAGCCGAGCAGGTGTCACAGAGACCCAGTACTTC
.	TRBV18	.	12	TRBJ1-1	CASSPRKTEAFF	TGTGCCAGCTCACCTCGCAAGACTGAAGCTTTCTTT
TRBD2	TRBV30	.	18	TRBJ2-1	CAWSVLLPTSGPYNEQFF	TGTGCCTGGAGTGTACTCCTCCCTACTAGCGGCCCCTACAATGAGCAGTTCTTC
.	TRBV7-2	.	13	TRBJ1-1	CASSLWGNTEAFF	TGTGCCAGCAGCTTATGGGGGAACACTGAAGCTTTCTTT
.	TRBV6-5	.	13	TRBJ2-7	CASSYEINYEQYF	TGTGCCAGCAGTTACGAGATCAACTACGAGCAGTACTTC
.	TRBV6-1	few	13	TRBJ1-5	CATSPRGNQPQHF	TGTGCCACCTCACCGAGGGGCAATCAGCCCCAGCATTTT
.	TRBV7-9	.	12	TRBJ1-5	CASSLGLQPQHF	TGTGCCAGCAGCTTAGGGCTTCAGCCCCAGCATTTT
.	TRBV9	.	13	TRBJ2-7	CASSEATDYEQYF	TGTGCCAGCAGCGAGGCAACTGACTACGAGCAGTACTTC
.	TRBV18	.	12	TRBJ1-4	CASSPRSEKLFF	TGTGCCAGCTCTCCCAGAAGCGAAAAACTGTTTTTT
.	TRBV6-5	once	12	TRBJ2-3	CASSWRTDTQYF	TGTGCCAGCAGTTGGCGCACAGATACGCAGTATTTT
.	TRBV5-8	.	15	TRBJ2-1	CASSDIGDNYNEQFF	TGTGCCAGCAGCGACATTGGCGACAACTACAATGAGCAGTTCTTC
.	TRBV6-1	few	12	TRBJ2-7	CASTEFRDRQYF	TGTGCCAGCACTGAATTCCGGGATCGACAGTACTTC
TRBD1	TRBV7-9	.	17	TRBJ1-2	CASSSGTGGFFPYGYTF	TGTGCCAGCAGTTCCGGGACAGGGGGCTTCTTCCCCTATGGCTACACCTTC
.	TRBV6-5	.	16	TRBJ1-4	CASSYESGVSNEKLFF	TGTGCCAGCAGTTACGAATCAGGGGTGTCTAATGAAAAACTGTTTTTT
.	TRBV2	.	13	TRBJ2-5	CASSRDGQETQYF	TGTGCCAGCAGTAGGGACGGACAAGAGACCCAGTACTTC
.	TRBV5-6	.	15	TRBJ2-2	CASSRLALNTGELFF	TGTGCCAGCAGCCGGCTAGCATTAAACACCGGGGAGCTGTTTTTT
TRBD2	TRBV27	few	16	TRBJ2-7	CASSLSIRGDSYEQYF	TGTGCCAGCAGTTTATCGATCCGGGGGGATTCCTACGAGCAGTACTTC
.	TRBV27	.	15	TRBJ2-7	CASSAGLRLLYEQYF	TGTGCCAGCAGTGCGGGACTCCGGCTCCTCTACGAGCAGTACTTC